Listed below are T cell receptor beta chains from one sample, sequenced in a study of cytomegalovirus exposure and HLA in healthy donors. Here immunoSEQ multiplex PCR was the method, and the copy in TCRdb shows in-frame clones only, minus some. Among some 190,000 clones listed, over 70% were seen once. The sample was PBMCs. All receptors derive from a woman aged 18-29 years in good health and CMV-seronegative. The CDR3 runs from the conserved cysteine through the conserved F or W. A D gene is named only where the DNA matches it firmly. A row's size may be missing; if present it is once, few, many or a size class.

D,V,size,J,DNA,CDR3
TRBD2,TRBV15,NA,TRBJ2-1,TGTGCCACCAGCAAAAAGCGGGAAGTCTACAATGAGCAGTTCTTC,CATSKKREVYNEQFF
TRBD1,TRBV9,NA,TRBJ2-3,TGTGCCAGCAGCGTATCGCAGGGGGTTGGCACAGATACGCAGTATTTT,CASSVSQGVGTDTQYF
NA,TRBV6-5,NA,TRBJ1-1,TGTGCCAGCGGGGACGCCTGGGGGCTTGGAACTGAAGCTTTCTTT,CASGDAWGLGTEAFF
NA,TRBV29-1,NA,TRBJ1-5,TGCAGCGTTCGCGGACTGGGAAATCAGCCCCAGCATTTT,CSVRGLGNQPQHF
TRBD1,TRBV14,few,TRBJ2-7,TGTGCCAGCAGCATAGGGGGCAGTTACGAGCAGTACTTC,CASSIGGSYEQYF
TRBD2,TRBV5-1,once,TRBJ2-7,TGCGCCAGCAGCCCGGGGACTAGCGGGATTTACGAGCAGTACTTC,CASSPGTSGIYEQYF
TRBD1,TRBV2,NA,TRBJ1-6,TGTGCCAGGGAACCGGGACAGTATAATTCACCCCTCCACTTT,CAREPGQYNSPLHF
NA,TRBV27,NA,TRBJ2-7,TGTGCCAGCAGAAAGGGGTCTTACTACGAGCAGTACTTC,CASRKGSYYEQYF
TRBD2,TRBV7-9,NA,TRBJ2-1,TGTGCCAGCAGCTTATATGGCGGGGGGGCCGGTGAGCAGTTCTTC,CASSLYGGGAGEQFF
NA,TRBV5-4,NA,TRBJ2-7,TGTGCCAGCAGCACACAAAGGCAGGGGAACGAGCAGTACTTC,CASSTQRQGNEQYF
NA,TRBV5-1,NA,TRBJ2-7,TGCGCCAGCAGCACCGGACTTTACGAGCAGAACTTC,CASSTGLYEQNF
NA,TRBV9,NA,TRBJ1-2,TGTGCCAGCAGCGCAGGGTATGGCTACACCTTC,CASSAGYGYTF
TRBD2,TRBV28,NA,TRBJ2-7,TGTGCCAGCAGTCCCTTGACTAGCGGGAGCTTCGAGCAGTACTTC,CASSPLTSGSFEQYF
TRBD2,TRBV7-9,NA,TRBJ2-1,TGTGCCAGCGTCTCTAGCGGGTTACACGGTGAGCAGTTCTTC,CASVSSGLHGEQFF
TRBD1,TRBV5-5,NA,TRBJ2-6,TGTGCCAGCAGCGCGCTCGGGACAGGAGAACTCTCTGGGGCCAACGTCCTGACTTTC,CASSALGTGELSGANVLTF
NA,TRBV28,NA,TRBJ1-2,TGTGCCAGAGGGAAGAGAGGGAACTATGGCTACACCTTC,CARGKRGNYGYTF
TRBD2,TRBV5-8,NA,TRBJ2-2,TGTGCCAGCAGCTTTAGCGGGAGGGAGTCCGGGGAGCTGTTTTTT,CASSFSGRESGELFF
TRBD1,TRBV19,NA,TRBJ2-7,TGTGCCAGTAGCACGACAGGGAGTCGCGAGCAGTACTTC,CASSTTGSREQYF
NA,TRBV11-2,NA,TRBJ1-2,TGTGCCAGCAGCTTAGAGGGCAGGGCAACGGAGGGCTACACCTTC,CASSLEGRATEGYTF
NA,TRBV2,NA,TRBJ2-7,TGTGCCAGCAGTGGGTCTTCTAGTCGCGAGCAGTACTTC,CASSGSSSREQYF
TRBD1,TRBV11-3,NA,TRBJ2-1,TGTGCCAGCAGCTCCGGGACAGGGTGGGATGAGCAGTTCTTC,CASSSGTGWDEQFF
TRBD2,TRBV10-2,few,TRBJ2-3,TGCGCCAGCAGTCCTGGACTAGCGGGATCCACAGATACGCAGTATTTT,CASSPGLAGSTDTQYF
TRBD2,TRBV19,few,TRBJ2-5,TGTGCCAGCACTAGCGGGGATGAAGAGACCCAGTACTTC,CASTSGDEETQYF
NA,TRBV27,once,TRBJ2-1,TGTGCCAGCAGTTTATCTCCAGGGGCCTACAATGAGCAGTTCTTC,CASSLSPGAYNEQFF
NA,TRBV10-1,NA,TRBJ2-2,TGCGCCAGCAGTGCCCGGGGGAACGGGGAGCTGTTTTTT,CASSARGNGELFF
NA,TRBV30,NA,TRBJ1-5,TGTGCCTGGAGTATACCCGGGAAATCAAGCAATCAGCCCCAGCATTTT,CAWSIPGKSSNQPQHF
NA,TRBV30,once,TRBJ1-2,TGTGCCTGGAGTCCGGAGAACTATGGCTACACCTTC,CAWSPENYGYTF
NA,TRBV2,few,TRBJ1-2,TGTGCCAGCCTTCCGGAACTACTATACTCTTATGGCTACACCTTC,CASLPELLYSYGYTF
TRBD1,TRBV5-1,NA,TRBJ1-1,TGCGCCACCCGGACAGGGGGCGCTTACACTGAAGCTTTCTTT,CATRTGGAYTEAFF
NA,TRBV28,NA,TRBJ2-7,TGTGCCAGCAGCGGGTATTGGCAGGGTAAATTCTACGAGCAGTACTTC,CASSGYWQGKFYEQYF
TRBD1,TRBV4-1,NA,TRBJ2-2,TGCGCCAGCAGACCAAACAGGGGCACCGGGGAGCTGTTTTTT,CASRPNRGTGELFF
TRBD1,TRBV28,NA,TRBJ2-1,TGTGCCAGCAGAAACAGGGGGCGATCCTCCAATGAGCAGTTCTTC,CASRNRGRSSNEQFF
NA,TRBV29-1,NA,TRBJ1-5,TGCAGCGTTGGACAGCTTAGCAATCAGCCCCAGCATTTT,CSVGQLSNQPQHF
TRBD1,TRBV5-6,NA,TRBJ1-2,TGTGCCAGCAGCTTTTTATTCAGGGGGCACAATGGCTCCACCTTC,CASSFLFRGHNGSTF
NA,TRBV18,NA,TRBJ1-2,TGTGCCAGCTCATCAGACAGGATATCTTATGGCTACACCTTC,CASSSDRISYGYTF
TRBD2,TRBV5-1,NA,TRBJ2-1,TGCGCCGGCAGCTCCGGGGGGTACAATGAGCAGTTCTTC,CAGSSGGYNEQFF
TRBD1,TRBV29-1,NA,TRBJ2-1,TGCAGCCCGAGGACAGGCAACAATGAGCAGTTCTTC,CSPRTGNNEQFF
NA,TRBV14,NA,TRBJ1-4,TGTGCCAGCAGCCGTGCGGGCCTTAATGAAAAACTGTTTTTT,CASSRAGLNEKLFF
TRBD2,TRBV14,NA,TRBJ2-1,TGTGCCAGCAGCCAAGAACCGGGACTAGCTAAGGGTGAGCAGTTCTTC,CASSQEPGLAKGEQFF
NA,TRBV7-9,NA,TRBJ1-5,TGTGCCAGCAGCCTCGACAGAAGCAATCAGCCCCAGCATTTT,CASSLDRSNQPQHF
NA,TRBV4-2,NA,TRBJ2-7,TGTGCCAGCAGCCAAGGACTGGACTACGAGCAGTACTTC,CASSQGLDYEQYF
NA,TRBV4-1,NA,TRBJ2-1,TGCGCCAGCAGCCGGTACAGGATATCACGCAATGAGCAGTTCTTC,CASSRYRISRNEQFF
TRBD2,TRBV7-9,NA,TRBJ2-3,TGTGCCAGCAGCTTAGGACTAGCGGGGGCAGATACGCAGTATTTT,CASSLGLAGADTQYF
NA,TRBV5-5,NA,TRBJ1-2,TGTGCCAGCAGCTTACATCCCGGGGGTCGGTATGGCTACACCTTC,CASSLHPGGRYGYTF
NA,TRBV4-1,few,TRBJ1-1,TGCGCCAGCAGCCAAAGGACAGCTACGAGTACCTTTGAACCTTTCTTT,CASSQRTATSTFEPFF
NA,TRBV28,NA,TRBJ1-1,TGTGCCAGCGTCCCCGGCCACGGGGTAGGGACTGAAGCTTTCTTT,CASVPGHGVGTEAFF
TRBD2,TRBV5-5,NA,TRBJ2-2,TGTGCCAGCAGTACGACTAGCTCCGGGGAGCTGTTTTTT,CASSTTSSGELFF
NA,TRBV25-1,NA,TRBJ2-5,TGTGCCAGCAGCCTTACTAAGGGGGGGAAGAAGGAGACCCAGTACTTC,CASSLTKGGKKETQYF
TRBD1,TRBV7-2,NA,TRBJ1-2,TGTGCCAGCAGCGGAACCGACAGGGGACTTAACTATGGCTACACCTTC,CASSGTDRGLNYGYTF
TRBD2,TRBV7-8,NA,TRBJ2-7,TGTGCCAGCAGCCCCCGCGAACCCAGCGGGGGGGCCAGGGAGCAGTACTTC,CASSPREPSGGAREQYF
TRBD1,TRBV11-2,NA,TRBJ2-7,TGTGCCAGCAGCAAAACCTTACAGGGGGCGGATGAGCAGTACTTC,CASSKTLQGADEQYF
TRBD1,TRBV13,few,TRBJ1-6,TGTGCCAGCAGTTCATGGGGGACAGGGTATAATTCACCCCTCCACTTT,CASSSWGTGYNSPLHF
TRBD2,TRBV19,NA,TRBJ2-3,TGTGCCAGTAGTATCGCGGCTAGCGGGAGACAAGATACGCAGTATTTT,CASSIAASGRQDTQYF
TRBD1,TRBV28,NA,TRBJ1-6,TGTGCCAGCAGTGTCGGACAGGGCTCTAATTCACCCCTCCACTTT,CASSVGQGSNSPLHF
NA,TRBV15,NA,TRBJ1-2,TGTGCCACCAGCAGAGATAGGGGAACGAGCTATGGCTACACCTTC,CATSRDRGTSYGYTF
NA,TRBV19,NA,TRBJ1-1,TGTGCCAGTAGTATCCCAGGGGATCCCGTCTTT,CASSIPGDPVF
TRBD1,TRBV10-2,NA,TRBJ2-4,TGCGCCAGCAGTGACAGGGGGCTGAACATTCAGTACTTC,CASSDRGLNIQYF
NA,TRBV19,NA,TRBJ1-5,TGTGCCAGTAGTTCCCGGGAGGGGCCCAATCAGCCCCAGCATTTT,CASSSREGPNQPQHF
TRBD2,TRBV4-3,once,TRBJ2-7,TGCGCCAGCAGCCAAGAGGGCGGGAGGGCCCCCAACGTGGAGCAGTACTTC,CASSQEGGRAPNVEQYF
TRBD1,TRBV7-8,NA,TRBJ1-1,TGTGCCAGCAGCCAAGGGGGCAGGGTGAACACTGAAGCTTTCTTT,CASSQGGRVNTEAFF